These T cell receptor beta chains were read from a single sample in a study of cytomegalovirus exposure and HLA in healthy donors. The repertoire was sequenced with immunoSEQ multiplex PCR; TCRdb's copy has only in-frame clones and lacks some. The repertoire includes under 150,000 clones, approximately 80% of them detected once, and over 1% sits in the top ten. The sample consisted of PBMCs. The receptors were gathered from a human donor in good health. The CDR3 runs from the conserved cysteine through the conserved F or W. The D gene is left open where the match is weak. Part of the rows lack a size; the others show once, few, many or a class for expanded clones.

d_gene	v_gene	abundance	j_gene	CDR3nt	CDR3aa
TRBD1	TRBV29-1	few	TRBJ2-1	TGCAGCATCCGCGGACAGGGGGGCAATGAGCAGTTCTTC	CSIRGQGGNEQFF
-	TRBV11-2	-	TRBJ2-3	TGTGCCAGCAGCCACCTGGAGGGGAGCACAGATACGCAGTATTTT	CASSHLEGSTDTQYF
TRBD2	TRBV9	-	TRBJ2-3	TGTGCCAGCAGCACCAGCGGGGGGGCCTCCGATACGCAGTATTTT	CASSTSGGASDTQYF
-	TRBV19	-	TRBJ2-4	TGTGCCAGTAGGGAGGAGGGAAACATTCAGTACTTC	CASREEGNIQYF
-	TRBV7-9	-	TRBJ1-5	TGTGCCAGCAGCCTCCCTGCGGAGCCCCAGCATTTT	CASSLPAEPQHF
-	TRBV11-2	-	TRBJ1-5	TGTGCCAGCAGCTTAGGTCAGGGAAAAGGTCAGCCCCAGCATTTT	CASSLGQGKGQPQHF
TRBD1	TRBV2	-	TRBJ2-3	TGTGCCGGCGGACAGGGGGCTACCACAGATACGCAGTATTTT	CAGGQGATTDTQYF
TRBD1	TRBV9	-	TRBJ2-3	TGTGCCAGCAGCGTAACCGGGACAGCCTACACCTTTACAGATACGCAGTATTTT	CASSVTGTAYTFTDTQYF
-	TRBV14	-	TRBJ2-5	TGTGCCAGCAGCCAAGAAGGCGGGGGCCGGGGAGAGACCCAGTACTTC	CASSQEGGGRGETQYF
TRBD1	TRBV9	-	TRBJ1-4	TGTGCCAGCAGCGCCCGGACAGGGGGAAATGAAAAACTGTTTTTT	CASSARTGGNEKLFF
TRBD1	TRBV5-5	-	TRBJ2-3	TGTGCCAGCAGCGTACAGGGGAAAGATACGCAGTATTTT	CASSVQGKDTQYF
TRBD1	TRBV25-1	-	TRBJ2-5	TGTGCCAGCAGTGAACAGGGGGCTGCGGAGACCCAGTACTTC	CASSEQGAAETQYF
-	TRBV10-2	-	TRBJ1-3	TGCGCCAGCAGTGACCCAACTAACTCTGGAAACACCATATATTTT	CASSDPTNSGNTIYF
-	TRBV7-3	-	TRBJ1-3	TGTGCCAGCAGCTTACTGGGCACAGGGCACTCTGGAAACACCATATATTTT	CASSLLGTGHSGNTIYF
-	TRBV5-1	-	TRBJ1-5	TGCGCCAGCAGCTTGGAGGGGTGGGGCAATCAGCCCCAGCATTTT	CASSLEGWGNQPQHF
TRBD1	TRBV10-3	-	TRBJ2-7	TGTGCCATCAGTGAGGGACAGGGGGTAACCTACGAGCAGTACTTC	CAISEGQGVTYEQYF
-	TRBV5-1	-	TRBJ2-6	TGCGCCAGCAGCTTGGGAGACAGGTCTGGGGCCAACGTCCTGACTTTC	CASSLGDRSGANVLTF
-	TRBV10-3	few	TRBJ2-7	TGTGCCATCAGTGAGGGGGGGGCAACCTACGAGCAGTACTTC	CAISEGGATYEQYF
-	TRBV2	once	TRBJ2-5	TGTGCCAGCAGTACCTCATCCTCGGGGGAGGAAGAGACCCAGTACTTC	CASSTSSSGEEETQYF
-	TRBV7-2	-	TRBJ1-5	TGTGCCAGCAGCTTAGGGCAGGAACAGCCCCAGCATTTT	CASSLGQEQPQHF
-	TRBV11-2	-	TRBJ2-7	TGTGCCAGCAGCCCTGGAGGGGGGGCATCCTACGAGCAGTACTTC	CASSPGGGASYEQYF
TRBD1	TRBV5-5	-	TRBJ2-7	TGTGCCAGCAGCCAGCCAGGACAGGGAAACTACGAGCAGTACTTC	CASSQPGQGNYEQYF
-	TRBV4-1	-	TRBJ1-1	TGCGCCAGCAGCCGCACGTCACAGGGTCGGAGTAACACTGAAGCTTTCTTT	CASSRTSQGRSNTEAFF
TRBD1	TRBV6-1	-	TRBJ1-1	TGTGCCAGCAGTAAGGACAGGGTAGGCACTGAAGCTTTCTTT	CASSKDRVGTEAFF
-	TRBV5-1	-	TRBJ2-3	TGCGCCAGCAGCTTGGTTGCAGTTCCCTCGGGAGATACGCAGTATTTT	CASSLVAVPSGDTQYF
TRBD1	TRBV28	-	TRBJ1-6	TGTGCCAGCAGCAACCCCGCGGGGACAGCAATCGCTAATAATTCACCCCTCCACTTT	CASSNPAGTAIANNSPLHF